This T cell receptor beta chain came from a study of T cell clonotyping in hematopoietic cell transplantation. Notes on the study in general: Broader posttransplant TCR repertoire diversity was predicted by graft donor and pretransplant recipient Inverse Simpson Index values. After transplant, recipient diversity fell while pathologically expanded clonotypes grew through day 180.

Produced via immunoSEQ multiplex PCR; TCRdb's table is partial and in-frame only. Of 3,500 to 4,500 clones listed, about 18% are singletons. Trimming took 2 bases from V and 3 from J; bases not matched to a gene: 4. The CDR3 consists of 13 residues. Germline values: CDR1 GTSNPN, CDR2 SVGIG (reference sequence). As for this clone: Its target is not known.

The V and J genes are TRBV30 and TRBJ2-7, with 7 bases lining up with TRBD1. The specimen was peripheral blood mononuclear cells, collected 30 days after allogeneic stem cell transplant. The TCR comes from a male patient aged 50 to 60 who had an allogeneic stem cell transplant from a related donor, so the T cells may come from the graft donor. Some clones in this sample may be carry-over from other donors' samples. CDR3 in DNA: TGTGCCTGGAGTCTAGGGGGCAGCTACGAGCAGTACTTC. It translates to CAWSLGGSYEQYF.